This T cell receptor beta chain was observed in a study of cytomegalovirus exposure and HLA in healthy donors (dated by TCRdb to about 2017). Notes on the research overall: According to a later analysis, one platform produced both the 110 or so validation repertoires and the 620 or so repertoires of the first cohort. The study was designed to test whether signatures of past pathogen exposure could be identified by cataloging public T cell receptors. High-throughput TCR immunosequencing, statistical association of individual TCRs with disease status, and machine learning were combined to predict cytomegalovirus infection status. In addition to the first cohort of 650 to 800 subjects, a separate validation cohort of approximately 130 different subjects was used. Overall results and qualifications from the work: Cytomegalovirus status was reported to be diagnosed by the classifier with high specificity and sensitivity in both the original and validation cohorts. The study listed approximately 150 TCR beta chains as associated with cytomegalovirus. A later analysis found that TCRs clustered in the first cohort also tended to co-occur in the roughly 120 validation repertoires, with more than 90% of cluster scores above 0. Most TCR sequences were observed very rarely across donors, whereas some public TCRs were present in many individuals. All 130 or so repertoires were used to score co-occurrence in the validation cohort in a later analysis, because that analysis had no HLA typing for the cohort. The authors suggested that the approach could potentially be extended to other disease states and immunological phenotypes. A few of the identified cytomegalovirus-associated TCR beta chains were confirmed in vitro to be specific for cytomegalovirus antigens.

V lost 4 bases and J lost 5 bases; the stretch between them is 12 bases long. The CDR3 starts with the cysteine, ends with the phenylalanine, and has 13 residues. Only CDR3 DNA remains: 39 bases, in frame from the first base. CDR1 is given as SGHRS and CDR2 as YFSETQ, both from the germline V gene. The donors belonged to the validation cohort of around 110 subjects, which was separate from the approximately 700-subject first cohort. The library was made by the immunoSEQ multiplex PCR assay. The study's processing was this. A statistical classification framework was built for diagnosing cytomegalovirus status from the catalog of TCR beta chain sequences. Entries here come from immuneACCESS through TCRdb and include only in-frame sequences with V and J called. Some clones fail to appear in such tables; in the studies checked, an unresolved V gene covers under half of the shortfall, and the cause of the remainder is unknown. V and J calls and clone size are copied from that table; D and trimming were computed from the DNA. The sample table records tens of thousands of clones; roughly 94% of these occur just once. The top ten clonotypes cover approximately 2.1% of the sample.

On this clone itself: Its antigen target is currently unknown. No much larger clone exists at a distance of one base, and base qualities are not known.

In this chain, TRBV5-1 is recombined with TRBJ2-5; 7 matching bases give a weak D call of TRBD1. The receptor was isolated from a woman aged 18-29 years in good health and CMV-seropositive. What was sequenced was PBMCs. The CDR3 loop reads CASSAQGRETQYF. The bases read TGCGCCAGCAGCGCACAGGGGAGGGAGACCCAGTACTTC.